This T cell receptor beta chain is from a study of shared clonotypes between healthy human individuals. Clones were sequenced by immunoSEQ multiplex PCR, and TCRdb holds only the in-frame ones, with some missing. The sample has 550,000 to 750,000 clones; 92% are singletons. Terminally differentiated effector memory CD45RA+ cells were left out of the naive CD8 fraction, which was CD45RO-negative and positively selected for CCR7. The CDR3 runs 16 residues. Looked up from germline, CDR1 is SGHAT and CDR2 is FQNNGV. V was shortened by 2 bases and J by 1 base, with 13 bases between the two germline ends. This TCR was sampled from a young man in good health. The material sequenced was naive CD8+ T cells sorted from blood. The rearrangement uses TRBV11-2 and TRBJ2-3; D is perhaps TRBD2 (5 bases). The CDR3 nucleotides read TGTGCCAGCAGCTTAACCGGGGAAGCGGGCACAGATACGCAGTATTTT. As protein: CASSLTGEAGTDTQYF.